Below are 5 T cell receptor beta chains sequenced from a single sample in a study of CD8 T cells in Susac syndrome. The RNA input was 0.5 to 1 ug, and it was reverse transcribed with random hexamers. TCRdb called the immunoSEQ multiplex PCR reads again in MiXCR, with one record for every CDR3 protein. Here the sample spans approximately 280,000 distinct CDR3 sequences, roughly 81% being singletons. The sequencing input was CD8+ T cells from PBMCs. The receptors derive from a human donor with multiple sclerosis.

The rearrangement links TRBV9 to TRBJ2-2; 10 positions agree with TRBD2. The V segment lost 7 bases and the J segment 6 bases; nucleotides outside the gene matches: 9. In germline, CDR1 is SGDLS, CDR2 YYNGEE. CDR3 length equals 15 residues. The CDR3 reads CASATSGPGAGELFF. CDR3 DNA: TGTGCCAGCGCGACTAGCGGGCCAGGGGCCGGGGAGCTGTTTTTT.

This CDR3 is CASSSPTNYGYTF. CDR3 nucleotide sequence: TGTGCCAGCAGTTCGCCGACTAACTATGGCTACACCTTC. This rearrangement joins TRBV12-3 or TRBV12-4 to TRBJ1-2; D unclear. The CDR3 is 13 residues long. Trimming took off 4 bases at V and 0 bases at J, with 6 bases between the two ends.

This clonotype was picked up one time. The gene calls are TRBV19 and TRBJ2-5; 8 positions agree with TRBD1. The CDR3 loop spans 15 amino acids. The germline gives CDR1 LNHDA, CDR2 SQIVND (reference sequence). Trimming cost V 1 base and J 5 bases; bases outside gene matches: 6. Written as DNA, the CDR3 is TGTGCCAGTAGTATAGGGACAGGGCGGACGGAGACCCAGTACTTC. Amino acid sequence: CASSIGTGRTETQYF.

V is TRBV11-2 and J is TRBJ2-1; TRBD2 matches 8 bases. This CDR3 region has 16 residues. V shed 1 base, J shed 2 bases, and the junction held 4 bases outside the gene matches. In germline, CDR1 is SGHAT, CDR2 FQNNGV. The CDR3 loop reads CASSLGLAGTYNEQFF. CDR3 DNA sequence: TGTGCCAGCAGCTTAGGCCTAGCGGGTACCTACAATGAGCAGTTCTTC.

The rearrangement links TRBV12-5 to TRBJ2-1; TRBD1 or TRBD2 may be the D gene (5 bases each). The CDR3 is made up of 12 amino acids. V was trimmed by 0 bases and J by 13 bases, leaving 10 bases between them. From germline, CDR1 is LGHNT and CDR2 FRNRAP. CDR3: CASGLVMGEQFF. The CDR3 nucleotides are TGTGCTAGTGGTTTGGTTATGGGGGAACAGTTCTTC.